The rows below give T cell receptor beta chains drawn from one sample of a study of post-analysis software for immune sequencing data. TCRdb used MiXCR to reprocess the PCR reads, holding one entry per CDR3 protein. The sample holds about 800,000 distinct CDR3 sequences, roughly 27% seen once. What was sequenced was blood. Source of these receptors: a girl aged 10-17 years with multiple sclerosis. Both conserved end residues are part of each CDR3. D genes are given only for firm matches. The size field is filled for only some rows; it gives once, few, many or a size class.

>-|TRBD1|TRBJ1-2|TRBV20-1
TGCAGTGCCAGACCCCAGGGGGCTCCCCACTATGGCTACACCTTC
CSARPQGAPHYGYTF
>-|-|TRBJ1-1|TRBV7-2
TGTGCCAGCAGCTGCCGAACAGGGTCCGCTGAAGCTTTCTTT
CASSCRTGSAEAFF
>-|-|TRBJ1-2|TRBV20-1
TGCAGTGCGGCGGTCTCCGGCGGCTACACCTTC
CSAAVSGGYTF
>few|-|TRBJ2-5|TRBV6-5
TGTGCCAGCATCGAAGGTCAGAGAGCCCCGGAGACCCAGTACTTC
CASIEGQRAPETQYF
>-|TRBD1|TRBJ1-4|TRBV6-1
TGTGCCAGCAGACCCGTGAAGGGGGCCCTCGCAACTAGTGAAAAACTGTTTTTT
CASRPVKGALATSEKLFF
>-|-|TRBJ2-7|TRBV7-9
TGTGCCAGCAGCTTAGAGATCTGCAGCGAGCAGTACTTC
CASSLEICSEQYF
>few|-|TRBJ1-2|TRBV5-4
TGTCAGTCAGGGACGGGCTCGAATGGCTACACCTTC
CQSGTGSNGYTF
>-|TRBD1|TRBJ2-1|TRBV7-9
TGTGCCAGCAGCACCCCGGGACAGGGCCCCAATAATCGGTTCTTC
CASSTPGQGPNNRFF
>-|TRBD1|TRBJ1-1|TRBV20-1
TGCAGTGCTAGAGCGACAGGGTTGAAGGGTGAAGCTTTCTTT
CSARATGLKGEAFF
>few|-|TRBJ2-7|TRBV20-1
TGCAGTGCCCTAGAGGCGGACAGATCCTACGAGCAGTACTTC
CSALEADRSYEQYF
>few|TRBD1|TRBJ2-1|TRBV10-3
TGTGCCATCAGTGAGACAGGGGGCCCGGAAAAGCAGTTCTTC
CAISETGGPEKQFF
>few|TRBD2|TRBJ2-7|TRBV6-2/TRBV6-3
TGTGCCAGCAGCGGGCGGGAGGCACACGAGCAGTACTTC
CASSGREAHEQYF
>few|TRBD2|TRBJ2-1|TRBV2
TGTGCCAGCAGCCGTACGGGGGGGGAGAGTGAGCAGTTCTTC
CASSRTGGESEQFF
>-|-|TRBJ2-1|TRBV7-2
TGTGCCAGCAGCCACACCTCTAGGGGGGGCTCCTACAATGAGCAGTTCTTC
CASSHTSRGGSYNEQFF
>-|TRBD2|TRBJ2-1|TRBV29-1
TGCAGCGTTGCTTGGGCGGGAGTTAGCAATGAGCAGTTCTTC
CSVAWAGVSNEQFF
>few|TRBD2|TRBJ2-3|TRBV11-2
TGTGCCAGCAGCTCGACAAGCGGGAGTAGCACAGATACGCAGTATTTT
CASSSTSGSSTDTQYF
>-|-|TRBJ2-7|TRBV28
TGTGCCAGCACCATATCGGGTCTTACCTACGAGCAGTACTTC
CASTISGLTYEQYF
>-|TRBD2|TRBJ2-5|TRBV4-2
TGTGCCAGCAGCCCCCGGACTAGCGCCACACCAGAGACCCAGTACTTC
CASSPRTSATPETQYF
>few|TRBD2|TRBJ2-3|TRBV12-3/TRBV12-4
TGTGCCAGCAGTTTAGTCGCCCTCATAGCGGGGGGAGATACGCAGTATTTT
CASSLVALIAGGDTQYF
>few|TRBD2|TRBJ2-1|TRBV25-1
TGTGCCACCCAGAGGGCGGGGGTCTACAATGAGCAGTTCTTC
CATQRAGVYNEQFF
>-|-|TRBJ1-5|TRBV12-3/TRBV12-4
TGTGCCAGCAGCCCTACCGGAATTAGCAATCAGCCCCAGCATTTT
CASSPTGISNQPQHF
>few|TRBD2|TRBJ2-7|TRBV20-1
TGCAGTGCTACCCCTAGCGGGAGGATTGAGCAGTACTTC
CSATPSGRIEQYF
>few|TRBD2|TRBJ2-3|TRBV20-1
TGCAGTGCGCAACTAGCGGGAGTGCCGGATACGCAGTATTTT
CSAQLAGVPDTQYF
>many|TRBD1|TRBJ2-7|TRBV7-2
TGTGCCAGCAGCACGCAATTTCGGGGGACAGGGGGCTCCGAGCAGTACTTC
CASSTQFRGTGGSEQYF
>few|TRBD2|TRBJ2-1|TRBV20-1
TGCAGTGCTAGTCGGGGGGTTGGGTGGAGGGACAATGAGCAGTTCTTC
CSASRGVGWRDNEQFF
>-|-|TRBJ1-2|TRBV7-9
TGTGCCAGCAGCTTACACGACTCTAACTATGGCTACACCTTC
CASSLHDSNYGYTF
>-|-|TRBJ2-7|TRBV18
TGTGCCAGCTCCCCGACGGGGAGGAACGAGCAGTACTTC
CASSPTGRNEQYF
>-|-|TRBJ2-2|TRBV27
TGTGCCAGCAGCGGGGTCTTTACGAACACCGGGGAGCTGTTTTTT
CASSGVFTNTGELFF
>few|TRBD1|TRBJ1-2|TRBV5-1
TGCGCCAGCAGCCCGGGACAGGGCCTCTATGGCTACACCTTC
CASSPGQGLYGYTF
>once|-|TRBJ2-1|TRBV4-2
TGTGCCAGCAGCCTGGCCTTGTACCAAGAGACCCAGTTCTTC
CASSLALYQETQFF
>-|-|TRBJ2-2|TRBV7-2
TGTGCCAGCAGCTTATTCGGGAGTCAGGGCGGGGAGCTGTTTTTT
CASSLFGSQGGELFF
>-|-|TRBJ1-2|TRBV7-2
TGTGCCAGCACCCGACCCGGCAGGCTCTCTGGCTACACCTTC
CASTRPGRLSGYTF
>few|-|TRBJ2-1|TRBV20-1
TGCAGTGCTAGTACTCTTGGCGATGAGCAGTTCTTC
CSASTLGDEQFF
>few|-|TRBJ1-1|TRBV20-1
TGCAGTGCTAGAGGGGACACGCGAGCTTTCTTT
CSARGDTRAFF
>-|-|TRBJ2-1|TRBV29-1
TGCAGCGTTGAACGAGGCAGATCCTACAATGAGCAGTTCTTC
CSVERGRSYNEQFF
>-|TRBD2|TRBJ2-7|TRBV2
TGTGCCAGCAGTGAAGGTGGCGGGGGGCGCGTATACGAGCAGTACTTC
CASSEGGGGRVYEQYF
>few|TRBD2|TRBJ2-1|TRBV9
TGTGCCGGCTCAAGCGGGATGGGGCCCGACAATGAGCAGTTCTTC
CAGSSGMGPDNEQFF
>few|TRBD1|TRBJ2-1|TRBV20-1
TGCAGTGCACCCGGGACAGTAACCTACAATGAGCAGTTCTTC
CSAPGTVTYNEQFF
>few|-|TRBJ2-3|TRBV7-9
TGTGCCAGCAGCAAGTCCCAGGCCGGCTTCCAGCATACGCAGTATTTT
CASSKSQAGFQHTQYF
>-|-|TRBJ1-5|TRBV20-1
TGCAGTGCCAGTCCCCATTTGGGTCAGCCCCAGCATTTT
CSASPHLGQPQHF
>few|-|TRBJ2-7|TRBV15
TGTGCCACCAGCAGAGATACCGGTACCTACGAGCAGTACTTC
CATSRDTGTYEQYF
>-|-|TRBJ1-1|TRBV7-2
TGTGCCAGCAGCTTTACTCTCGGGGCAAACACTGAAGCTTTCTTT
CASSFTLGANTEAFF
>few|TRBD2|TRBJ2-7|TRBV20-1
TGCAGTGCGATAACTAGCGGTGGCTCCTACGAGCAGTACTTC
CSAITSGGSYEQYF
>-|TRBD2|TRBJ2-5|TRBV28
TGTGCCAGCAGTTCAGGAGCGGGAGGGCCCAGAGAGACCCAGTACTTC
CASSSGAGGPRETQYF
>-|-|TRBJ2-7|TRBV4-2
TGTGCCAGCAGCCAAAATGCACCGGTCTACGAGCAGTACTTC
CASSQNAPVYEQYF
>few|-|TRBJ2-6|TRBV12-3/TRBV12-4
TGTGCCAGCAGTTTAGAAGGACGTCCCTCGACTGGGGCCAACGTCCTGACTTTC
CASSLEGRPSTGANVLTF
>few|TRBD2|TRBJ2-1|TRBV28
TGTGCCATAGTAGCGGGAGGGCCGAGCAATGAGCAGTTCTTC
CAIVAGGPSNEQFF
>-|-|TRBJ2-3|TRBV20-1
TGCAGTGCTAGGTGGGGCGGCGCCAATTCGGTTACGCAGTATTTT
CSARWGGANSVTQYF
>few|TRBD1|TRBJ2-1|TRBV7-9
TGTGCCAGCAGCTTAGATAGACAGGGGTTTTACAATGAGCAGTTCTTC
CASSLDRQGFYNEQFF
>-|-|TRBJ2-2|TRBV7-2
TGTGCCGAACGAGGGGGGGACTTCAACACCGGGGAGCTGTTTTTT
CAERGGDFNTGELFF
>-|TRBD1|TRBJ2-7|TRBV7-2
TGTGCCAGCAGCTTAGAGGGGACAGGGCGATACGAGCAGTACTTC
CASSLEGTGRYEQYF
>-|-|TRBJ2-7|TRBV7-2
TGTGCCAGCAGCTTAAGAAGGGAGCCCTACGAGCAGTACTTC
CASSLRREPYEQYF
>few|-|TRBJ1-1|TRBV27
TGTGCCAGCACCCCCGGGCCCAACGTATGGACTGAAGCTTTCTTT
CASTPGPNVWTEAFF
>many|-|TRBJ1-2|TRBV4-1
TGCGCCAGCAGCCAAGGAAAGGGCGCGGACTATGGCTACACCTTC
CASSQGKGADYGYTF
>-|-|TRBJ2-1|TRBV29-1
TGCAGCGTTCCAGGGAGTGAGTCTTTAGGCTGGAGCTATGAGCAGTTCTTC
CSVPGSESLGWSYEQFF
>-|-|TRBJ1-5|TRBV20-1
TGCAGTGCTAGAGATCCGAGTGTGCAGATCAATCAGCCCCAGCATTTT
CSARDPSVQINQPQHF
>-|-|TRBJ2-3|TRBV27
TGTGCCAGCAGTCATACGCAGCCGGGGCCAGATACGCAGTATTTT
CASSHTQPGPDTQYF